Listed below are T cell receptor beta chains from one sample, sequenced in a study of regulatory T cells in long-lasting Graves disease. TCRdb passed the multiplex PCR reads through MiXCR, listing each CDR3 protein once. The data hold 450,000 to 600,000 distinct CDR3 sequences, with about 14% observed a single time. These same records also appear under a second study, on T cells in Graves' hyperthyroidism and ophthalmopathy.

Sequencing was performed on peripheral blood mononuclear cells (PBMCs), taken at new diagnosis, from a patient treated with antithyroid drugs. All receptors come from a man aged 25-40 years with Graves disease. Both conserved end residues are part of each CDR3. D genes are given only for firm matches. The size of a clone is reported for some rows only, either as once, few or many, or as a class for expanded clones.

abundance	d_gene	v_gene	j_gene	CDR3aa	CDR3nt
many	NA	TRBV7-9	TRBJ2-7	CASSQMSDEQYF	TGTGCCAGCAGCCAAATGTCGGACGAGCAGTACTTC
few	NA	TRBV12-3/TRBV12-4	TRBJ2-7	CASSLMGVGQYF	TGTGCCAGCAGTTTAATGGGGGTGGGGCAGTACTTC
few	TRBD2	TRBV5-1	TRBJ2-1	CASSLGGLARVMEQFF	TGCGCCAGCAGCTTGGGGGGACTAGCGAGAGTTATGGAGCAGTTCTTC
few	TRBD2	TRBV7-8	TRBJ2-1	CASSLLAAYNEQFF	TGTGCCAGCAGCCTCCTAGCGGCTTACAATGAGCAGTTCTTC
many	NA	TRBV20-1	TRBJ2-7	CSARESAVSSYEQYF	TGCAGTGCTAGAGAGTCGGCAGTCAGCTCCTACGAGCAGTACTTC
many	TRBD2	TRBV5-1	TRBJ2-7	CASTLAGTSGRYEQYF	TGCGCCAGCACCTTGGCGGGGACTAGCGGGAGGTACGAGCAGTACTTC
NA	NA	TRBV28	TRBJ2-7	CASSLMAEAGEQYF	TGTGCCAGCAGTTTAATGGCCGAGGCAGGCGAGCAGTACTTC
few	NA	TRBV12-3/TRBV12-4	TRBJ2-1	CASITHYSPYNEQFF	TGTGCCAGCATTACTCACTACTCGCCCTACAATGAGCAGTTCTTC
few	NA	TRBV15	TRBJ2-7	CATSPRERYSYEQYF	TGTGCCACCAGCCCCCGGGAGCGGTACTCCTACGAGCAGTACTTC
many	TRBD2	TRBV5-1	TRBJ2-1	CASRSGRAGRDEQFF	TGCGCCAGCAGGAGCGGGAGGGCCGGGAGAGATGAGCAGTTCTTC
many	NA	TRBV5-6	TRBJ2-6	CASSLPSGANVLTF	TGTGCCAGCAGCTTGCCCTCTGGGGCCAACGTCCTGACTTTC
many	NA	TRBV28	TRBJ2-7	CASTPRARFYDEQYF	TGTGCCAGCACCCCCCGGGCCCGATTTTACGACGAGCAGTACTTC
NA	NA	TRBV15	TRBJ1-6	CATSGDFSNSPLHF	TGTGCCACCAGCGGAGATTTCTCGAATTCACCCCTCCACTTT
few	NA	TRBV30	TRBJ2-4	CAWSVPHIASNIQYF	TGTGCCTGGAGTGTACCACATATCGCTAGTAACATTCAGTACTTC
many	TRBD2	TRBV20-1	TRBJ2-1	CSARASGRNEQFF	TGCAGTGCTAGGGCTAGCGGGAGAAATGAGCAGTTCTTC
many	TRBD2	TRBV5-5	TRBJ2-2	CASRAGTGELFF	TGTGCCAGCAGAGCGGGGACCGGGGAGCTGTTTTTT
many	TRBD2	TRBV7-9	TRBJ2-1	CASSSSGLAYGEQFF	TGTGCCAGCAGCAGCTCGGGACTAGCGTACGGTGAGCAGTTCTTC
many	NA	TRBV5-1	TRBJ2-5	CASPLAVTGTEETQYF	TGCGCCAGCCCCCTTGCGGTGACGGGGACGGAAGAGACCCAGTACTTC
NA	TRBD2	TRBV27	TRBJ2-1	CASRAGLALHHNEQFF	TGTGCCAGCAGGGCGGGACTAGCGCTACATCACAATGAGCAGTTCTTC
NA	NA	TRBV5-1	TRBJ2-7	CASSFEVRSYEQYF	TGCGCCAGCAGCTTTGAGGTCCGCTCCTACGAGCAGTACTTC
once	NA	TRBV6-1	TRBJ2-7	CASSGYSSYEQYF	TGTGCCAGCAGCGGGTACAGCTCCTACGAGCAGTACTTC
many	TRBD1	TRBV27	TRBJ1-2	CASATGGERGYTF	TGTGCCAGCGCTACAGGGGGCGAAAGAGGCTACACCTTC
NA	NA	TRBV20-1	TRBJ1-2	CSAREGGRGYTF	TGCAGTGCCCGCGAGGGGGGGCGAGGCTACACCTTC
NA	TRBD2	TRBV3-1	TRBJ2-1	CASSQDGVAGGLIDNEQFF	TGTGCCAGCAGCCAAGATGGGGTAGCGGGAGGGCTCATCGACAATGAGCAGTTCTTC
many	TRBD2	TRBV29-1	TRBJ2-1	CSVDHPLGTSGIYGEQFF	TGCAGCGTTGACCACCCCCTCGGGACTAGCGGGATCTACGGCGAGCAGTTCTTC
many	NA	TRBV20-1	TRBJ1-1	CSAGKGNTEAFF	TGCAGTGCTGGAAAGGGGAACACTGAAGCTTTCTTT
NA	NA	TRBV20-1	TRBJ1-5	CSGADSVNQPQHF	TGCAGTGGCGCGGATTCTGTCAATCAGCCCCAGCATTTT
many	TRBD2	TRBV20-1	TRBJ2-3	CSARDLSGRSTDTQYF	TGCAGTGCTAGAGATCTCAGCGGGAGGAGCACAGATACGCAGTATTTT
NA	NA	TRBV14	TRBJ2-7	CASSRRRGGSYEQYF	TGTGCCAGCAGCCGACGGAGGGGGGGCTCCTACGAGCAGTACTTC
many	NA	TRBV7-9	TRBJ2-1	CASSLRSPAYNEQFF	TGTGCCAGCAGCTTAAGATCTCCGGCCTACAATGAGCAGTTCTTC
NA	NA	TRBV5-1	TRBJ1-1	CASSPGQNTGAFF	TGCGCCAGCAGCCCAGGACAGAACACTGGAGCCTTCTTT
many	TRBD2	TRBV6-2/TRBV6-3	TRBJ2-1	CASNLAGGEYNEQFF	TGTGCCAGCAATCTAGCGGGAGGGGAATACAATGAGCAGTTCTTC
few	NA	TRBV30	TRBJ2-7	CAWSRGPPGEQYF	TGTGCCTGGAGCCGGGGCCCGCCGGGCGAGCAGTACTTC
many	NA	TRBV7-2	TRBJ2-3	CASSSLSGDTQYF	TGTGCCAGCAGCTCCCTATCTGGGGATACGCAGTATTTT
NA	TRBD1	TRBV9	TRBJ2-7	CASSSRDRGRIFYEQYF	TGTGCCAGCAGCTCCCGGGACAGGGGGCGAATTTTCTACGAGCAGTACTTC
NA	TRBD2	TRBV6-1	TRBJ2-2	CASSGKRAGANTGELFF	TGTGCCAGCAGTGGGAAGAGAGCGGGGGCGAACACCGGGGAGCTGTTTTTT
many	NA	TRBV28	TRBJ2-6	CASRKSGANVLTF	TGTGCCAGCAGAAAATCTGGGGCCAACGTCCTGACTTTC
many	NA	TRBV6-2/TRBV6-3	TRBJ2-3	CASRPAGTDTQYF	TGTGCCAGCAGGCCGGCAGGCACAGATACGCAGTATTTT
NA	NA	TRBV15	TRBJ2-7	CATSRDKTYEQYF	TGTGCCACCAGCAGAGATAAAACCTACGAGCAGTACTTC